Given below is one TCR beta chain in context. Execution of the assay was at deep level. The protocol was immunoSEQ multiplex PCR, while the TCRdb copy is restricted to in-frame clones and leaves out a portion. The data show around 500,000 clones, with less than 80% seen just once and 12% held by the top ten. This CDR3 spans 12 amino acids. The V end was cut by 5 bases, the J end by 5 bases, with 7 bases between. The germline V gene encodes CDR1 SGHVS and CDR2 FNYEAQ. This sample is part of a study of shared clonotypes between healthy human individuals. The sample comprised PBMCs. The source of this sequence is a woman aged 40-49 years in good health. Some clones in this sample may be carry-over from other donors' samples. The V and J genes are TRBV7-6 and TRBJ2-1; D unclear. CDR3 residues: CASSPFNNEQFF. In nucleotides, the CDR3 is TGTGCCAGCAGCCCCTTTAACAATGAGCAGTTCTTC.